Given below is one T cell receptor beta chain in context. Per germline, CDR1 SGHNT and CDR2 YENEEA. Trimming left V 4 bases short and J 5 bases short, with 11 bases between. This CDR3 is built from 13 residues. The entry originates in a study of blood T cell repertoires in COVID-19. The overall study: Material from acute and convalescent COVID-19 was sourced from the United States, Italy and Spain. The analysed material was cDNA or gDNA that came from T cells, B-cell-depleted T cells, or PBMCs.

As originally analysed: Quantification of nucleated cells was approximated via reference gene primer amplification. TCRdb's copy holds only in-frame clones and misses some; the assay was immunoSEQ multiplex PCR. V, J and clone size are taken as reported in that table, and D and trimming were inferred from the DNA itself. The table has 250,000 to 300,000 clones, roughly 86% seen once. The source of this sequence is a woman in her thirties with acute or convalescent COVID-19. The genes are TRBV11-3 and TRBJ2-5, with D perhaps TRBD1 (6 bases). What was sequenced was peripheral blood. CDR3 loop: CASSSTGFETQYF. The CDR3 nucleotides read TGTGCCAGCAGCTCGACAGGTTTTGAGACCCAGTACTTC. The full variable domain, its missing parts supplied by reference TRBV11-3 and TRBJ2-5, is EAGVVQSPRYKIIEKKQPVAFWCNPISGHNTLYWYLQNLGQGPELLIRYENEEAVDDSQLPKDRFSAERLKGVDSTLKIQPAELGDSAVYLCASSSTGFETQYFGPGTRLLVL.